This entry lists 20 T cell receptor beta chains sequenced from one sample in a study of graft-versus-host responses after intestinal transplantation. Profiling relied on immunoSEQ multiplex PCR, and the TCRdb table lists in-frame clones only, not all of them. The data contain over 10,000 clones, over 85% of them seen just once; the ten biggest clones take up around 4.4%. The source material was PBMCs, sampled 1032 days after intestinal transplantation. The receptors derive from a human patient who received an intestinal transplant, so some T cells may come from the graft donor.

This chain joins TRBV11-2 and TRBJ1-2, with D hard to call. The V gene lost 1 base and the J gene lost 4 bases, with 7 bases spanning the gap. This CDR3 contains 13 residues. The V gene's germline CDR1 is SGHAT and CDR2 FQNNGV. The CDR3 nucleotides are TGTGCCAGCAGCTTAGGGCAGCCCTATGGCTACACCTTC. This translates into CASSLGQPYGYTF.

Concerning this clone: A far larger clone is a single base away, which makes a read error likely. The J gene is TRBJ2-7, the V gene TRBV6-5; D gene uncertain. The CDR3 consists of 11 residues. Germline CDR1 MNHEY, CDR2 SVGAGI. CDR3 in amino acids: CASSSSYERYF. The CDR3 region has the DNA TGTGCCAGCAGTTCCTCCTACGAGCGGTACTTC.

The chain carries TRBV6-1 and TRBJ1-2; D gene uncertain. Germline V lookup: CDR1 MNHNS, CDR2 SASEGT. With 4 bases removed from V and 7 bases from J, the gap between germline ends came to 13 bases. This CDR3 contains 13 residues. The CDR3 protein is CASSGVWSAGYTF. The CDR3 nucleotides are TGTGCCAGCAGTGGGGTATGGTCTGCTGGCTACACCTTC.

CDR3 sequence reads: CASSLRGTDYEQYF. The CDR3 bases are TGTGCCAGCAGCTTGCGAGGGACAGACTACGAGCAGTACTTC. The chain couples TRBV7-2 to TRBJ2-7; 7 bases line up with TRBD1. The CDR3 has 14 residues. From germline, CDR1 is SGHTA and CDR2 FQGNSA. Trimming removed 3 bases from V and 3 bases from J; junction bases left unmatched: 5.

For the CDR3, the DNA is TGCAGCGTCGGGGACCGGCCCTCCTACGAGCAGTACTTC. Protein sequence: CSVGDRPSYEQYF. This chain joins TRBV29-1 and TRBJ2-7, with D perhaps being TRBD1 or TRBD2 (5 bases each). CDR3 length: 13 amino acids. CDR1 SQVTM and CDR2 ANQGSEA come from the germline V gene. The ends were cut back, 6 bases at V and 0 bases at J, with 12 bases in the middle.

The genes are TRBV9 and TRBJ1-1; D may be TRBD1 (6 bases). Deletions cut 4 bases from V and 7 bases from J, with 14 bases between. The CDR3 length is 13 residues. Germline CDR1 reads SGDLS; CDR2 reads YYNGEE. The CDR3 region has the DNA TGTGCCAGCAGCACCCAGGGCAGGGGTGAAGCTTTCTTT. Its translation is CASSTQGRGEAFF.

V and J are TRBV2 and TRBJ1-3; the D is unclear. V lost 1 base and J lost 0, with 13 bases in between. Germline CDR1 and CDR2: SNHLY and FYNNEI. The CDR3 consists of 17 residues. In DNA form, the CDR3 reads TGTGCCAGCAGTGAAGGCCCGGTCTCCTACTCTGGAAACACCATATATTTT. Amino acids: CASSEGPVSYSGNTIYF.

This clone showed up just once. The chain employs TRBV5-1 and TRBJ1-2, with D unclear. The CDR3 totals 16 residues. V lost 0 bases and J 4 bases, leaving 16 bases between the germline ends. CDR1 is SGHRS and CDR2 is YFSETQ in the germline V gene. The CDR3 loop reads CASSLDLWQDPYGYTF. Written as DNA, the CDR3 is TGCGCCAGCAGCTTGGACTTGTGGCAGGATCCCTATGGCTACACCTTC.

The rearrangement joins TRBV7-9 to TRBJ1-1, with D unclear. With 2 bases removed from V and 5 bases from J, the gap between germline ends came to 9 bases. Germline lookup yields CDR1 SEHNR and CDR2 FQNEAQ (reference sequence). CDR3 length: 13 residues. CDR3 region: CASSLNLPTEAFF. The CDR3 DNA reads as TGTGCCAGCAGCTTAAACCTCCCTACTGAAGCTTTCTTT.

The chain has TRBV4-1 and TRBJ1-4; D gene uncertain. Between the trimmed V and J ends, which lost 3 bases and 5 bases, there was a span of 16 bases. The CDR3 has 16 amino acids. Per the germline V gene, CDR1 is MGHRA and CDR2 is YSYEKL. The CDR3 is CASSQGDRGPNEKLFF. The CDR3 DNA reads TGCGCCAGCAGCCAGGGCGACCGGGGTCCAAATGAAAAACTGTTTTTT.

V gene TRBV7-9 combines with J gene TRBJ1-3; D call uncertain. Trimming took off 7 bases at V and 0 bases at J, with 7 bases between the two ends. The CDR3 totals 13 residues. Germline CDR1 and CDR2: SEHNR and FQNEAQ (reference sequence). CDR3 bases: TGTGCCAGCACCCTAAGCTCTGGAAACACCATATATTTT. It specifies CASTLSSGNTIYF. The full variable domain, its missing parts supplied by reference TRBV7-9 and TRBJ1-3, is DTGVSQNPRHKITKRGQNVTFRCDPISEHNRLYWYRQTLGQGPEFLTYFQNEAQLEKSRLLSDRFSAERPKGSFSTLEIQRTEQGDSAMYLCASTLSSGNTIYFGEGSWLTVV.

This clone was recorded once. The chain recombines TRBV27 with TRBJ1-1; D gene uncertain. The V gene's germline CDR1 is MNHEY and CDR2 SMNVEV (reference sequence). V was cut by 3 bases and J by 5 bases, with 13 bases left in between. The CDR3 sequence is 14 residues long. The CDR3 here is CASSLVPRITEAFF. DNA of the CDR3: TGTGCCAGCAGTTTGGTGCCCAGGATTACTGAAGCTTTCTTT.

The chain links TRBV10-3 to TRBJ2-5; perhaps TRBD1 as D (5 bases). CDR1 ENHRY and CDR2 SYGVKD come from the germline V gene. V gave up 4 bases and J gave up 2 bases, with 8 bases separating them. This CDR3 is 13 amino acids long. The CDR3 reads CAISGGRQETQYF. In nucleotides, the CDR3 is TGTGCCATCAGTGGGGGCAGACAAGAGACCCAGTACTTC.

This clone was found once. The V and J genes are TRBV5-4 and TRBJ2-1, with TRBD1 matching over 9 bases. The CDR3 length is 14 residues. V lost 4 bases to trimming and J lost 6 bases; unmatched junction nucleotides: 5. Germline values: CDR1 SGHNT, CDR2 YYREEE (reference sequence). The CDR3 here is CASSQDRGTNEQFF. The CDR3 DNA reads as TGTGCCAGCAGCCAAGACAGGGGGACCAATGAGCAGTTCTTC.

J is TRBJ2-5 and V is TRBV5-1; a weak D match, TRBD2 (5 bases). There are 14 residues in the CDR3. Trimming took 5 bases from V and 1 from J, leaving 12 bases between them. Germline V lookup: CDR1 SGHRS, CDR2 YFSETQ. This CDR3 reads CASSYLRAQETQYF. CDR3 bases: TGCGCCAGCAGTTATTTGCGGGCCCAAGAGACCCAGTACTTC. Based on the CDR3 plus reference TRBV5-1 and TRBJ2-5, the full variable domain is KAGVTQTPRYLIKTRGQQVTLSCSPISGHRSVSWYQQTPGQGLQFLFEYFSETQRNKGNFPGRFSGRQFSNSRSEMNVSTLELGDSALYLCASSYLRAQETQYFGPGTRLLVL.

This clone has more than one count but fewer than ten. This CDR3 is CASSLDAGVAFF. The CDR3 nucleotides are TGCGCCAGCAGCTTGGACGCAGGAGTGGCTTTCTTT. The chain employs TRBV5-1 and TRBJ1-1; the D is unclear. CDR3 length equals 12 residues. In germline, CDR1 is SGHRS, CDR2 YFSETQ. The V end lost 0 bases, the J end lost 11 bases, and 11 bases lay between the germline ends.

V usage is TRBV7-9 and J usage is TRBJ2-3; 7 nucleotides agree with TRBD2. Germline V gives CDR1 SEHNR, CDR2 FQNEAQ (reference sequence). The CDR3 covers 15 residues. With 2 bases clipped from V and 3 bases from J, the junction kept 5 bases outside the gene matches. The CDR3 sequence is CASSLRLAATDTQYF. The CDR3 coding sequence is TGTGCCAGCAGCTTACGGCTAGCGGCTACAGATACGCAGTATTTT. Full variable domain (rest looked up from reference TRBV7-9 and TRBJ2-3): DTGVSQNPRHKITKRGQNVTFRCDPISEHNRLYWYRQTLGQGPEFLTYFQNEAQLEKSRLLSDRFSAERPKGSFSTLEIQRTEQGDSAMYLCASSLRLAATDTQYFGPGTRLTVL.

The V call is TRBV25-1, the J call TRBJ2-7; TRBD1 agrees at 9 bases. V shed 7 bases and J 2 bases; nucleotides not matched to a gene: 6. CDR3 size: 14 residues. The germline gives CDR1 MGHDK, CDR2 SYGVNS. This chain's CDR3 is CASTQTGGTYEQYF. In DNA form, the CDR3 reads TGTGCCAGCACCCAGACAGGGGGGACCTACGAGCAGTACTTC.

The V call is TRBV7-9, the J call TRBJ1-2; 8 bases align to TRBD1. The CDR3 sequence is 16 residues long. CDR1 is SEHNR, CDR2 FQNEAQ, per germline (reference sequence). V was clipped by 5 bases and J by 1 base; unmatched bases: 9. The CDR3 region has the DNA TGTGCCAGCAGCGCGACAGGGGTCGGATTTAACTATGGCTACACCTTC. Translated: CASSATGVGFNYGYTF.

The chain links TRBV10-2 to TRBJ2-2; 16 positions match TRBD2. J was trimmed by 0 bases and V by 6 bases; bases with no gene match: 7. This CDR3 region has 19 residues. Germline lookup yields CDR1 WSHSY and CDR2 SAAADI. The CDR3 spells CASRGLAGGKDSNTGELFF. The DNA of the CDR3 is TGCGCCAGCAGGGGACTAGCGGGGGGGAAAGATTCGAACACCGGGGAGCTGTTTTTT.